The 22 T cell receptor beta chains in this list originate from one sample, sequenced in a study of shared clonotypes between healthy human individuals. Method: immunoSEQ multiplex PCR; TCRdb's copy keeps in-frame clones and lacks some. The sample comprises 2 million to 3 million clones, 93% of which are singletons, and about 0.34% rests with the top ten. Sequenced input: naive CD4+ T cells from PBMCs. Subset defined: CD45RA+ positively selected. The receptors come from a man aged 18 to 35 in good health. Some clones in this sample may be carry-over from other donors' samples.

As concerns this clone: Other DNA sequences from this sample encode an identical CDR3 as well. This chain joins TRBV28 and TRBJ2-7, with unresolved D. The CDR3 has 12 residues. Trimming took 3 bases from V and 3 from J, leaving 6 bases between them. Looked up from germline, CDR1 is MDHEN and CDR2 is SYDVKM. This chain's CDR3 is CASSLLGYEQYF. The CDR3 coding sequence is TGTGCCAGCAGTTTGCTAGGCTACGAGCAGTACTTC.

The chain recombines TRBV18 with TRBJ2-7, with TRBD1 matching 9 bases. Germline V gives CDR1 KGHSH, CDR2 LQKENI. The CDR3 consists of 15 residues. V shed 3 bases, J shed 3 bases, and the junction held 6 bases outside the gene matches. The CDR3 DNA reads TGTGCCAGCTCACCCATGGGACAGGGAAACTACGAGCAGTACTTC. This codes for CASSPMGQGNYEQYF.

The table lists this clone with a count of one. The chain carries TRBV11-1 and TRBJ2-2, with TRBD2 identical over 14 bases. V lost 3 bases to trimming and J lost 0 bases; unmatched junction nucleotides: 3. The CDR3 covers 18 residues. CDR1 is SGHAT and CDR2 is FQDESV in the germline V gene (reference sequence). The CDR3 DNA sequence: TGTGCCAGCAGCTTTCGGACTAGCGGGAGGCCGAACACCGGGGAGCTGTTTTTT. It codes for CASSFRTSGRPNTGELFF.

This CDR3 is CASSTPTAPGGYTF. The CDR3 DNA reads as TGTGCCAGCAGCACCCCTACCGCACCTGGTGGCTACACCTTC. This chain uses TRBV28 with TRBJ1-2; D is uncertain. This CDR3 spans 14 amino acids. CDR1 is MDHEN, CDR2 SYDVKM, per germline. Trimming took off 6 bases at V and 7 bases at J, with 18 bases between the two ends.

This clone was recorded only once. J is TRBJ1-1 and V is TRBV5-1; D is ambiguous. CDR3 size: 15 residues. Trimming took 6 bases from V and 5 from J, leaving 20 bases between them. Per the germline V gene, CDR1 is SGHRS and CDR2 is YFSETQ. The CDR3 coding sequence is TGCGCCAGCACCCCTGCGGCATCCGGGGATACTGAAGCTTTCTTT. Its protein product is CASTPAASGDTEAFF.

The rearrangement uses TRBV5-1 and TRBJ1-2; D is unclear. The germline V and J ends were trimmed by 1 base and 8 bases, with 12 bases remaining between them. In germline, CDR1 is SGHRS, CDR2 YFSETQ. The CDR3 has 13 residues. CDR3 nucleotides: TGCGCCAGCAGCTTGATGGCTAGCGGGGGCTACACCTTC. Amino acid sequence: CASSLMASGGYTF.

J is TRBJ1-4 and V is TRBV27, with TRBD1 matching 7 bases. The CDR3 has 18 residues. Germline V gene sequence: CDR1 MNHEY, CDR2 SMNVEV (reference sequence). J gave up 0 bases and V 4 bases, and 11 bases lay outside the gene matches. For the CDR3, the DNA is TGTGCCAGCAGTTACAGGGGCCCTACCTTCTCAACTAATGAAAAACTGTTTTTT. It specifies CASSYRGPTFSTNEKLFF. Complete variable domain (other parts from reference TRBV27 and TRBJ1-4): EAQVTQNPRYLITVTGKKLTVTCSQNMNHEYMSWYRQDPGLGLRQIYYSMNVEVTDKGDVPEGYKVSRKEKRNFPLILESPSPNQTSLYFCASSYRGPTFSTNEKLFFGSGTQLSVL.

The V call is TRBV5-4, the J call TRBJ2-1, with D perhaps given as TRBD1 or TRBD2 (5 bases each). This CDR3 is 15 amino acids long. V shed 0 bases and J shed 5 bases, with 12 bases lying between them. Germline CDR1 and CDR2: SGHNT and YYREEE (reference sequence). DNA of the CDR3: TGTGCCAGCAGCTTGGCGGGGACCCCGAACAATGAGCAGTTCTTC. This gives the protein CASSLAGTPNNEQFF.

V usage is TRBV30 and J usage is TRBJ1-2; 7 nucleotides agree with TRBD1. The V and J ends lost 2 bases and 4 bases, in that order; junction bases with no gene match: 7. The germline V gene has CDR1 GTSNPN and CDR2 SVGIG (reference sequence). The length of the CDR3 is 14 residues. The CDR3 sequence: CAWSSDRSSYGYTF. For the CDR3, the DNA is TGTGCCTGGAGTTCGGACAGGAGTTCCTATGGCTACACCTTC.

The chain recombines TRBV5-8 with TRBJ1-3, with TRBD1 matching 7 bases. The CDR3 consists of 15 residues. Germline V gene sequence: CDR1 SGHTS, CDR2 YDEGEE. J was trimmed by 0 bases and V by 0 bases; bases with no gene match: 0. CDR3 nucleotides: TGTGCCAGCAGCTTGGGGGACAGCTCTGGAAACACCATATATTTT. As protein: CASSLGDSSGNTIYF.

The V gene is TRBV7-6, the J gene TRBJ2-3, with 9 bases matching TRBD1. Germline V CDR1 and CDR2: SGHVS, FNYEAQ. CDR3 length: 17 residues. Trimming removed 1 base from V and 2 bases from J; junction bases left unmatched: 7. The CDR3, as DNA: TGTGCCAGCAGCTTAGGGGCCGGGACAGGGTCCACAGATACGCAGTATTTT. Translated, it gives CASSLGAGTGSTDTQYF.

V usage is TRBV4-2 and J usage is TRBJ2-7, with 8 bases identical to TRBD2. Losses at the gene ends were 4 bases for V and 2 bases for J; bases not matched to a gene: 4. This CDR3 is built from 14 residues. Per the germline V gene, CDR1 is LGHNA and CDR2 is YNFKEQ. CDR3 protein: CASSPPGLAYEQYF. CDR3 DNA sequence: TGTGCCAGCAGCCCCCCGGGACTAGCCTACGAGCAGTACTTC.

The rearrangement joins TRBV11-2 to TRBJ2-1; 10 bases match TRBD2. The J segment lost 0 bases and the V segment lost 5 bases, leaving 4 bases of the junction unmatched. Germline V lookup: CDR1 SGHAT, CDR2 FQNNGV. The CDR3 is 16 residues long. This CDR3 is CASSATSGNSYNEQFF. In DNA, the CDR3 is TGTGCCAGCAGCGCAACTAGCGGGAACTCCTACAATGAGCAGTTCTTC. Full variable domain (outside the CDR3, taken from reference TRBV11-2 and TRBJ2-1): EAGVAQSPRYKIIEKRQSVAFWCNPISGHATLYWYQQILGQGPKLLIQFQNNGVVDDSQLPKDRFSAERLKGVDSTLKIQPAKLEDSAVYLCASSATSGNSYNEQFFGPGTRLTVL.

V and J are TRBV5-6 and TRBJ1-4; unclear D gene. Per the germline V gene, CDR1 is SGHDT and CDR2 is YYEEEE. This CDR3 contains 14 residues. The germline V and J ends were trimmed by 3 bases and 5 bases, with 11 bases remaining between them. The CDR3 is CASSSMRQNEKLFF. As DNA, the CDR3 is TGTGCCAGCAGCTCGATGAGGCAAAATGAAAAACTGTTTTTT.

The gene calls are TRBV2 and TRBJ2-5; D could derive from TRBD1 or TRBD2 (5 bases each). Germline CDR1 is SNHLY and CDR2 is FYNNEI. The CDR3 is 13 residues long. The germline V and J ends were trimmed by 5 bases and 1 base, with 8 bases remaining between them. This CDR3 is CASSSGGQETQYF. CDR3 DNA sequence: TGTGCCAGCAGTAGTGGGGGCCAAGAGACCCAGTACTTC.

The V call is TRBV6-5, the J call TRBJ1-2; D may be TRBD1 (5 bases). CDR1 MNHEY and CDR2 SVGAGI come from the germline V gene. The length of the CDR3 is 12 residues. Trimming shortened V by 4 bases and J by 4 bases, and 7 bases separated the two germline ends. CDR3 sequence reads: CASSSGLYGYTF. The DNA for the CDR3 is TGTGCCAGCAGTTCAGGGCTCTATGGCTACACCTTC.

This rearrangement joins TRBV15 to TRBJ2-2; D is possibly TRBD1 (6 bases). Germline V gene lookup returns CDR1 LNHNV and CDR2 YYDKDF (reference sequence). The CDR3 consists of 14 residues. Trimming removed 0 bases from V and 6 bases from J, with 8 bases in between. CDR3 sequence: CATSRDRGAGELFF. The CDR3 nucleotides read TGTGCCACCAGCAGAGACAGGGGAGCCGGGGAGCTGTTTTTT.

This rearrangement joins TRBV5-8 to TRBJ2-5; D perhaps matches TRBD2 (5 bases). Germline CDR1 SGHTS, CDR2 YDEGEE. V was trimmed by 0 bases and J by 7 bases, leaving 16 bases between them. The CDR3 has 15 residues. DNA of the CDR3: TGTGCCAGCAGCTTGGCTACGACGGTCCGGGGGACCCAGTACTTC. The encoded protein is CASSLATTVRGTQYF.

The V and J genes are TRBV7-3 and TRBJ2-6, with D hard to call. V was shortened by 1 base and J by 2 bases, with 6 bases between the two germline ends. Germline CDR1 reads SGHTA; CDR2 reads FQGTGA. The CDR3 has 15 residues. CDR3 in amino acids: CASSLKLAGANVLTF. CDR3 bases: TGTGCCAGCAGCTTAAAGTTAGCTGGGGCCAACGTCCTGACTTTC.

V is TRBV2 and J is TRBJ1-4, with D maybe TRBD1 (6 bases). V dropped 9 bases and J dropped 7 bases, with 9 bases sitting between them. CDR3 length: 11 amino acids. Germline V gene data show CDR1 as SNHLY and CDR2 as FYNNEI. The CDR3 is CARGAGEKLFF. CDR3 bases: TGTGCCAGGGGGGCGGGTGAAAAACTGTTTTTT.

Of note for this clone: The same CDR3 can be traced to other DNA sequences in this sample. The rearrangement links TRBV19 to TRBJ2-7, with 11 positions matching TRBD1. Germline CDR1 reads LNHDA; CDR2 reads SQIVND (reference sequence). This CDR3 comprises 12 residues. Germline trimming cut 9 bases from V and 4 bases from J; bases unmatched to any gene: 2. The CDR3 region is CASGQGAYEQYF. The CDR3 DNA reads as TGTGCCAGCGGACAGGGGGCTTACGAGCAGTACTTC.

The chain is built from TRBV27 and TRBJ2-1; D is unclear. This CDR3 is built from 15 residues. The germline gives CDR1 MNHEY, CDR2 SMNVEV (reference sequence). Trimming stripped 0 bases from V and 5 bases from J, with 11 bases between. The CDR3 spells CASSLSGRSHNEQFF. The CDR3 DNA is TGTGCCAGCAGTTTATCGGGCCGGAGTCACAATGAGCAGTTCTTC.